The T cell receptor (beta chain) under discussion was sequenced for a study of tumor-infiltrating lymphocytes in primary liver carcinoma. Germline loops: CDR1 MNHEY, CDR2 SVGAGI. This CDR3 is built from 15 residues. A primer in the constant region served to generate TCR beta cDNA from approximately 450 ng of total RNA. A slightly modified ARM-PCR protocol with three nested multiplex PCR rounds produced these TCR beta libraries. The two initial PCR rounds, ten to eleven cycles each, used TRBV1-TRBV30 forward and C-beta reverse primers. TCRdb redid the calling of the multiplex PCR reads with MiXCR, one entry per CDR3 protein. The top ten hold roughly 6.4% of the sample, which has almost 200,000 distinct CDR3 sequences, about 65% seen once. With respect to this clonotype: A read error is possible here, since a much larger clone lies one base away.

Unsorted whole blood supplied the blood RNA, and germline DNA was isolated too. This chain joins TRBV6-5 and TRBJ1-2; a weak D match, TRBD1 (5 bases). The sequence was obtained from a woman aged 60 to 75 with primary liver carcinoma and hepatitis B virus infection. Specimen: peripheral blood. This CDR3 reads CPSSYTHGSGNGYTF. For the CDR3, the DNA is TGTCCCAGCAGTTACACCCACGGCTCAGGGAATGGCTACACCTTC.